The 16 T cell receptor beta chains given below trace back to one sample, sequenced in a study of shared clonotypes between healthy human individuals. Sequenced by immunoSEQ multiplex PCR; TCRdb stores in-frame clones only, minus some. The data contain 2,500,000 or so clones, around 94% of them singletons. The specimen sequenced was naive CD4+ T cells sorted from blood. The subset is: CD45RA+ positively selected. The receptors were gathered from a man aged 18 to 29 in good health.

About this clone itself: In the same sample, other DNA sequences code for this CDR3. This chain uses TRBV27 with TRBJ1-6; no definite D call. Germline V CDR1 and CDR2: MNHEY, SMNVEV (reference sequence). The CDR3 extends over 16 amino acids. Trimming left V 1 base short and J 0 bases short, with 7 bases between. The CDR3 region is CASSLLGSSYNSPLHF. The CDR3 DNA sequence: TGTGCCAGCAGTTTATTAGGGAGCTCCTATAATTCACCCCTCCACTTT.

This clone was seen just once. The chain is built from TRBV30 and TRBJ1-4, with D hard to call. V was shortened by 6 bases and J by 8 bases, with 16 bases between the two germline ends. The CDR3 totals 13 residues. Germline values: CDR1 GTSNPN, CDR2 SVGIG (reference sequence). The CDR3 reads CACRVLAGEKLFF. The CDR3 DNA is TGTGCCTGTCGGGTGCTGGCGGGGGAAAAACTGTTTTTT.

The chain carries TRBV4-3 and TRBJ2-2; 9 bases match TRBD1. V dropped 8 bases and J dropped 3; count of bases not matched to a gene: 4. In germline, CDR1 is LGHNA, CDR2 YSLEER. The CDR3 covers 14 residues. As DNA, the CDR3 is TGCGCCAGCGGCGGGACAGGGCACACCGGGGAGCTGTTTTTT. As protein: CASGGTGHTGELFF.

The chain links TRBV7-2 to TRBJ1-1; 7 bases fit TRBD1. V dropped 0 bases and J dropped 6; count of bases not matched to a gene: 10. The germline V gene has CDR1 SGHTA and CDR2 FQGNSA. This CDR3 comprises 16 residues. CDR3 sequence: CASSLAHLKTGPEAFF. The CDR3 region has the DNA TGTGCCAGCAGCTTAGCCCACCTTAAGACAGGGCCTGAAGCTTTCTTT. Supplemented by reference TRBV7-2 and TRBJ1-1, the full variable domain reads GAGVSQSPSNKVTEKGKDVELRCDPISGHTALYWYRQSLGQGLEFLIYFQGNSAPDKSGLPSDRFSAERTGGSVSTLTIQRTQQEDSAVYLCASSLAHLKTGPEAFFGQGTRLTVV.

To note about this clone: The sample holds other DNA sequences that translate to the same CDR3. The chain has TRBV18 and TRBJ1-6, with D perhaps matching TRBD1 (5 bases). This CDR3 contains 14 residues. The ends were cut back, 3 bases at V and 3 bases at J, with 6 bases in the middle. Germline V gene lookup returns CDR1 KGHSH and CDR2 LQKENI. CDR3 loop: CASSPQGYNSPLHF. CDR3 coding DNA: TGTGCCAGCTCACCGCAGGGCTATAATTCACCCCTCCACTTT.

The chain uses TRBV29-1 and TRBJ2-3, with D possibly matching TRBD1 (5 bases). This CDR3 contains 11 residues. The ends were cut back, 6 bases at V and 6 bases at J, with 10 bases in the middle. Germline V lookup: CDR1 SQVTM, CDR2 ANQGSEA. CDR3 in amino acids: CSVYGADTQYF. Written as DNA, the CDR3 is TGCAGCGTATATGGGGCGGATACGCAGTATTTT.

This chain uses TRBV9 with TRBJ2-1; D is undetermined. The CDR3 loop spans 16 amino acids. The V gene lost 0 bases and the J gene lost 6 bases, with 16 bases spanning the gap. CDR1 and CDR2 from the germline V gene are SGDLS and YYNGEE. Here the CDR3 reads CASSVGSDLFLNEQFF. The CDR3, as DNA: TGTGCCAGCAGCGTAGGATCCGACCTCTTCCTCAATGAGCAGTTCTTC.

The chain links TRBV7-2 to TRBJ1-5; 11 bases line up with TRBD1. Germline V lookup: CDR1 SGHTA, CDR2 FQGNSA. Losses at the gene ends were 3 bases for V and 2 bases for J; bases not matched to a gene: 6. The CDR3 is 17 amino acids. CDR3 in amino acids: CASSFGTGGVGNQPQHF. CDR3 DNA: TGTGCCAGCAGCTTCGGGACAGGGGGGGTCGGCAATCAGCCCCAGCATTTT.

V usage is TRBV6-6 and J usage is TRBJ2-4; 9 bases are shared with TRBD1. This CDR3 contains 14 residues. V dropped 4 bases and J dropped 4; count of bases not matched to a gene: 2. Germline assignment: CDR1 MNHNY and CDR2 SVGAGI (reference sequence). The CDR3, as DNA: TGTGCCAGCAGTTTTGACAGGGGGAAAAACATTCAGTACTTC. It specifies CASSFDRGKNIQYF.

The V call is TRBV7-9, the J call TRBJ2-6, with no clear D. The CDR3 is 15 amino acids. Germline CDR1 reads SEHNR; CDR2 reads FQNEAQ (reference sequence). Trimming cost V 4 bases and J 0 bases, with 7 bases left between them. The CDR3 nucleotides read TGTGCCAGCAGCTCCGACACCTCTGGGGCCAACGTCCTGACTTTC. It codes for CASSSDTSGANVLTF.

This chain connects TRBV4-2 to TRBJ1-2, with 7 bases fitting TRBD1. The CDR3 totals 15 residues. CDR1 LGHNA and CDR2 YNFKEQ come from the germline V gene. V trimming: 1 base; J trimming: 0 bases; junction bases outside the gene matches: 2. The CDR3 protein is CASSQGDRANYGYTF. CDR3 DNA sequence: TGTGCCAGCAGCCAAGGAGACAGGGCTAACTATGGCTACACCTTC.

V usage is TRBV5-6 and J usage is TRBJ2-3; D may be TRBD2 (5 bases). Germline V gene data show CDR1 as SGHDT and CDR2 as YYEEEE. V dropped 0 bases and J dropped 8 bases, with 13 bases sitting between them. The CDR3 consists of 14 residues. CDR3 residues: CASSLGHLRGTQYF. CDR3 sequence (DNA): TGTGCCAGCAGCTTGGGTCACCTCCGGGGTACGCAGTATTTT.

The chain is built from TRBV6-5 and TRBJ1-2; 8 bases are a match to TRBD1. The CDR3 loop spans 12 amino acids. Per germline, CDR1 MNHEY and CDR2 SVGAGI. With 8 bases clipped from V and 4 bases from J, the junction kept 3 bases outside the gene matches. The CDR3 loop reads CASATGGYGYTF. As DNA, the CDR3 is TGTGCCAGCGCAACAGGGGGCTATGGCTACACCTTC.

The chain is built from TRBV28 and TRBJ2-1; the D gene is possibly TRBD2 (7 bases). The CDR3 is made up of 17 amino acids. V dropped 5 bases and J dropped 5 bases, with 22 bases sitting between them. The V gene's germline CDR1 is MDHEN and CDR2 SYDVKM. CDR3 amino acids: CASSIGGGGLNHNEQFF. DNA of the CDR3: TGTGCCAGCAGTATCGGTGGGGGGGGCCTAAATCACAATGAGCAGTTCTTC.

The chain is built from TRBV6-5 and TRBJ1-4, with 7 bases aligning to TRBD1. This CDR3 has 14 residues. Germline trimming cut 2 bases from V and 5 bases from J; bases unmatched to any gene: 2. From germline, CDR1 is MNHEY and CDR2 SVGAGI. CDR3 nucleotide sequence: TGTGCCAGCAGTTACGACAGGGTGAATGAAAAACTGTTTTTT. Its protein is CASSYDRVNEKLFF.

This rearrangement joins TRBV2 to TRBJ2-1; 8 positions match TRBD2. The CDR3 loop spans 14 amino acids. The V and J ends lost 6 bases and 9 bases, in that order; junction bases with no gene match: 10. CDR1 SNHLY and CDR2 FYNNEI come from the germline V gene. DNA of the CDR3: TGTGCCAGCAGCGTTAGCGGGACCGGCGGTGAGCAGTTCTTC. It encodes CASSVSGTGGEQFF.